This T cell receptor beta chain was retrieved from a study of T cell repertoires in cytomegalovirus infection (dated by TCRdb to the late 2010s). For the study in its entirety: Donor HLA type was relevant to the analysis, because carriage of CMV infection together with the matching HLA type was indicated by public TCR beta signatures. What the work shows at the level of the full study, not this receptor alone: Carriers of CMV infection plus the relevant HLA type were discriminated by the cumulative frequency of public TCR beta family members in the study cohort and in an independent approximately 340-donor cohort. The ex vivo response was dominated by HLA-C-restricted CMV-specific TCR beta clonotypes, which also provided the single most frequent clonotype in two of eight donors.

The junction shows trimming of 0 bases on V and 2 bases on J, plus 11 bases between the germline ends. The CDR3, cysteine through phenylalanine, is 15 amino acids long. Left in the record is the CDR3 DNA by itself, 45 bases read in frame from the first base. Sequences ENHRY (CDR1) and SYGVKD (CDR2) are obtained from the germline V gene. Sequencing was carried out with an Illumina HiSeq 1500. TCRdb reworked the public reads: Q25 trimming with fastp, MiXCR clone assembly, productive beta chains retained. Identical CDR3 protein sequences are pooled into one entry, listed with their most common genes and DNA. The sample has roughly 760,000 distinct CDR3 sequences on record, approximately 40% of them singletons. 2.5% to 3.5% of the sample goes to the ten largest clones. Concerning this clonotype: What this receptor recognizes is not known. No base quality values were provided; no much bigger clone lies one nucleotide off.

What was sequenced was PBMCs. The TCR sequence derives from a human donor in good health (CMV status not recorded). Some clones in this sample may be carry-over from other donors' samples. The chain was built from TRBV10-3 and TRBJ2-7, with the D gene too uncertain to name. The nucleotides read TGTGCCATCAGTGAGTCTTTGCAGGTAACCTACGAGCAGTACTTC. This yields the protein CAISESLQVTYEQYF.